These T cell receptor beta chains were read from a single sample in a study of tumor-infiltrating lymphocytes in primary liver carcinoma. MiXCR, applied by TCRdb to the multiplex PCR reads, yields one record per CDR3 protein. This sample has around 40,000 distinct CDR3 sequences, with approximately 70% found just once. The sequencing input was liver tumor tissue from sampling region 2. Every receptor here comes from a man aged 35-49 years with primary liver carcinoma and hepatitis B virus infection. CDR3s leave out the opening cysteine and the closing phenylalanine or tryptophan. Each record gives: clone size, V gene, CDR3 protein. Clone sizes are given selectively: once, few, many, or a class where the clone is expanded.

>-|TRBV24-1
AISDLGTARETQY
>many|TRBV30
AWSEGGLGKNIQY
>-|TRBV4-3
ASNQGKGRELETQY
>-|TRBV29-1
SVMFGQSIYGYI
>-|TRBV29-1
SSRTASFQEIQY
>-|TRBV29-1
SIRAPTGTQEANYGYT
>many|TRBV7-2
ASSLALGGDTQY
>-|TRBV12-3/TRBV12-4
VSSPGNGEQY
>-|TRBV12-3/TRBV12-4
ASSLSVGAKNIQY
>-|TRBV11-2
ASSSDRGGRFYNKQF
>many|TRBV20-1
SAPMAHGYT
>-|TRBV5-5
ASSLGTDSYQPQH
>-|TRBV29-1
SVEHRGREAQY
>-|TRBV4-1
ANSQPQEIQY
>-|TRBV11-2
ASSLDRGGRFYNELL
>-|TRBV5-6
VISLGTGYYEQY
>few|TRBV11-3
ASSLTRDAYNEQF
>-|TRBV11-1
ASNFPGTNGTKVIQY
>-|TRBV11-2
ASCLYPGVAAQETQY
>few|TRBV6-5
ASSTAGAGPHAGELF
>medium-sized|TRBV29-1
SVEDLKNIQY
>few|TRBV18
ASSPLHRTDYEQY
>many|TRBV7-9
ASSLLAGSSYEQY
>-|TRBV5-6
AGSTGQGQETQY
>-|TRBV12-3/TRBV12-4
TGRAGTSQVGELF
>-|TRBV29-1
SAGQGNQSQH
>-|TRBV5-5
ARSLWESDEEF
>-|TRBV24-1
ATCGRGMTSTDTQY
>many|TRBV7-8
ASSLAGRQGGYGYT
>-|TRBV28
ASSLRDLGNQPQH
>-|TRBV11-2
ASSPGQLSTKAF
>-|TRBV4-1
ASSQSGGANTVAY
>few|TRBV7-9
ACSIGQLRPGPNTEAF
>-|TRBV30
AWTEHDNYGYT
>once|TRBV6-6
AISVARGAGELF
>-|TRBV14
ASSAVVGWVDNEQS
>many|TRBV5-4
ASSARGGLGYT
>-|TRBV6-1
ASSEVLLSRRDTQY
>-|TRBV5-1
TSSLGTGGSSPLH
>-|TRBV6-1
ARSRTGEGNQHQH
>-|TRBV7-9
ASILSLPRHEQF
>-|TRBV12-3/TRBV12-4
VSSLRLETQY
>-|TRBV11-2
ASSPGTSSYNDQL
>few|TRBV20-1
SAGEQGDSNQPQH
>-|TRBV29-1
RVSVTGASDTQY
>-|TRBV11-2
VSSLDLGTYNGQF